This T cell receptor (beta chain) appears in the sequencing data of a study of control samples from healthy donors and cancer patients. V was cut by 10 bases and J by 1 base, with 13 bases left in between. The CDR3 extends over 13 amino acids. Germline V CDR1 and CDR2: MNHEY, SVGAGI. Profiled with immunoSEQ multiplex PCR; TCRdb holds only in-frame clones, not every one. The sample lists 150,000 to 200,000 clones; approximately 94% were seen once. The sequence derives from a woman aged 18-29 years in good health. Specimen: blood. The chain combines TRBV6-5 with TRBJ1-1, with D unclear. CDR3 DNA sequence: TGTGCCACCTCGCGGCAATCGAACACTGAAGCTTTCTTT. Its protein product is CATSRQSNTEAFF.